This T cell receptor beta chain derives from a study of cytomegalovirus exposure and HLA in healthy donors. Germline V CDR1 and CDR2: GTSNPN, SVGIG (reference sequence). This CDR3 has 14 amino acids. V shed 1 base and J shed 2 bases, with 9 bases lying between them. The PCR employed 60 Vbeta primers together with 13 Jbeta primers. Some clones are missing from TCRdb's copy, which holds only in-frame ones; the method was immunoSEQ multiplex PCR. This table has around 140,000 clones, roughly 75% appearing once. The sequenced sample consisted of PBMCs. V is TRBV30 and J is TRBJ2-1; D perhaps matches TRBD2 (6 bases). This receptor was obtained from a female donor in good health and CMV-seronegative. CDR3 residues: CAWSGLGAYNEQFF. CDR3 DNA: TGTGCCTGGAGTGGACTAGGGGCCTACAATGAGCAGTTCTTC.